The sequence of this T cell receptor (beta chain) was determined in a study of blood T cell repertoires in COVID-19. For the study at large: The origin of the acute and convalescent COVID-19 samples was the United States, Italy and Spain. Nucleic acid was either cDNA or gDNA, and it came from T cells, B-cell-depleted T cells, or PBMCs.

The CDR3 spans 16 residues. V lost 2 bases, J lost 0 bases, and 14 bases lay in between. Germline CDR1 reads MNHEY; CDR2 reads SVGEGT. Only one count was recorded for this clone. Methods used by the authors: Estimation of nucleated cell counts was performed using reference gene primer amplification. The table came from immunoSEQ multiplex PCR; TCRdb's copy has only in-frame clones and leaves some out. V, J and clone size derive from that table, while D and trimming were established from the DNA sequence. The sample consists of about 170,000 clones, around 86% of them appearing once. Source material: peripheral blood. This clonotype originated in a man aged 65 to 85 with acute or convalescent COVID-19. The chain employs TRBV6-2 or TRBV6-3 and TRBJ2-7, with D maybe TRBD2 (5 bases). CDR3 sequence reads: CASSYPRGRASYEQYF. Written as DNA, the CDR3 is TGTGCCAGCAGTTACCCCCGGGGAAGGGCCTCCTACGAGCAGTACTTC.